These T cell receptor beta chains were read from a single sample in a study of cytomegalovirus exposure and HLA in healthy donors. TCRdb's copy holds only in-frame clones and misses some; the assay was immunoSEQ multiplex PCR. The repertoire consists of under 30,000 clones, with 75% to 85% occurring once and the leading ten covering about 4.5%. Material: PBMCs. Every receptor here comes from a male donor in good health and CMV-seronegative. Each CDR3 is given with its conserved first and last residue. A D gene is named only where the DNA matches it firmly. A clone size is listed for some rows: how often the clone was seen (once, few, many), or a class if it is expanded.

D gene,V gene,J gene,clone size,CDR3 protein,CDR3 DNA
-,TRBV11-3,TRBJ2-7,-,CASSRGGYEQYF,TGTGCCAGCAGCCGGGGAGGCTACGAGCAGTACTTC
TRBD1,TRBV5-6,TRBJ1-5,-,CASSLQTGGRGNQPQHF,TGTGCCAGCAGCCTTCAAACAGGGGGCAGGGGCAATCAGCCCCAGCATTTT
TRBD1,TRBV2,TRBJ2-7,-,CASREQGAFSYEQYF,TGTGCCAGCAGGGAACAGGGGGCCTTCTCCTACGAGCAGTACTTC
-,TRBV6-1,TRBJ2-7,-,CASRQGTVSSYEQYF,TGTGCCAGCAGGCAAGGGACTGTGAGCTCCTACGAGCAGTACTTC
TRBD2,TRBV5-1,TRBJ2-7,-,CASSPGTSGNEQYF,TGCGCCAGCAGCCCCGGGACTAGCGGGAACGAGCAGTACTTC
TRBD2,TRBV7-9,TRBJ2-5,-,CASSFGEGRRETQYF,TGTGCCAGCAGCTTTGGGGAGGGGCGACGAGAGACCCAGTACTTC
TRBD2,TRBV28,TRBJ2-7,once,CASSFLAGVNEQYF,TGTGCCAGCAGTTTTCTAGCGGGAGTTAACGAGCAGTACTTC
-,TRBV6-5,TRBJ1-5,-,CASSYSGPPGPQHF,TGTGCCAGCAGTTACAGCGGGCCCCCCGGGCCCCAGCATTTT
TRBD2,TRBV19,TRBJ2-1,-,CASTRGGGRYNEQFF,TGTGCCAGTACCCGTGGGGGGGGACGTTACAATGAGCAGTTCTTC
-,TRBV7-9,TRBJ1-2,-,CASSLVSSGAIYGYTF,TGTGCCAGCAGCTTGGTCAGTAGCGGCGCTATCTATGGCTACACCTTC
-,TRBV7-2,TRBJ2-7,-,CASSLTYVLSEQYF,TGTGCCAGCAGCTTAACCTACGTCCTATCCGAGCAGTACTTC
TRBD2,TRBV9,TRBJ2-2,-,CASSVGLASGTGELFF,TGTGCCAGCAGCGTAGGACTAGCATCGGGCACCGGGGAGCTGTTTTTT
-,TRBV11-2,TRBJ2-7,-,CASSLSSYEQYF,TGTGCCAGCAGCTTATCATCCTACGAGCAGTACTTC
-,TRBV16,TRBJ2-2,few,CASSPQGSVGELFF,TGTGCCAGCAGCCCCCAGGGATCGGTCGGGGAGCTGTTTTTT
-,TRBV6-1,TRBJ2-7,-,CASRRDTVSYEQYF,TGTGCCAGCAGACGGGACACCGTCTCCTACGAGCAGTACTTC
-,TRBV7-2,TRBJ2-1,-,CASSLVGRYNEQFF,TGTGCCAGCAGCTTAGTGGGGCGGTACAATGAGCAGTTCTTC
-,TRBV7-3,TRBJ2-5,-,CASSLRGPPEVGTQYF,TGTGCCAGCAGCCTCAGAGGGCCGCCTGAGGTTGGGACCCAGTACTTC
-,TRBV12-5,TRBJ2-1,-,CASGLSVVDEQFF,TGTGCTAGTGGTTTGTCAGTCGTCGATGAGCAGTTCTTC
-,TRBV5-4,TRBJ2-5,-,CASSPDFREGTQYF,TGTGCCAGCAGCCCCGACTTCAGGGAAGGGACCCAGTACTTC
TRBD1,TRBV23-1,TRBJ2-2,-,CASSWDRITGELFF,TGCGCCAGCAGTTGGGACAGAATCACCGGGGAGCTGTTTTTT
TRBD1,TRBV19,TRBJ1-6,-,CASSMGTGDVNSPLHF,TGTGCCAGTAGTATGGGGACAGGGGACGTGAATTCACCCCTCCACTTT
TRBD1,TRBV10-3,TRBJ1-3,few,CAIRTTGASGNTIYF,TGTGCCATCAGAACCACAGGGGCCTCTGGAAACACCATATATTTT
-,TRBV21-1,TRBJ2-3,-,CASGTGKSREKDTQYF,TGTGCCAGCGGCACCGGGAAGTCTCGGGAGAAAGATACGCAGTATTTT
-,TRBV10-2,TRBJ2-1,-,CASHGGNEQFF,TGCGCCAGCCACGGGGGAAATGAGCAGTTCTTC
TRBD1,TRBV30,TRBJ2-6,-,CAWSVIPRGLGANVLTF,TGTGCCTGGAGTGTAATACCCAGGGGGCTTGGGGCCAACGTCCTGACTTTC
-,TRBV2,TRBJ2-2,once,CASNTGLTGELFF,TGTGCCAGCAATACAGGGCTCACCGGGGAGCTGTTTTTT
-,TRBV19,TRBJ2-3,-,CASSSGQSYTDTQYF,TGTGCCAGTAGTTCCGGACAGTCATACACAGATACGCAGTATTTT
-,TRBV10-3,TRBJ2-3,-,CATGPSGSTDTQYF,TGTGCCACTGGCCCAAGCGGGAGCACAGATACGCAGTATTTT
-,TRBV28,TRBJ2-3,-,CASLQTATDTQYF,TGTGCCAGCCTTCAGACAGCCACAGATACGCAGTATTTT
TRBD1,TRBV28,TRBJ1-5,-,CASSLIQGRQPQHF,TGTGCCAGCAGTCTAATACAGGGGAGACAGCCCCAGCATTTT
-,TRBV15,TRBJ2-1,-,CATSIPNMVGDEQFF,TGTGCCACCAGCATCCCCAATATGGTTGGAGATGAGCAGTTCTTC
TRBD1,TRBV5-5,TRBJ2-3,-,CASSEGQGTDTQYF,TGTGCCAGCAGCGAGGGACAGGGAACAGATACGCAGTATTTT
-,TRBV28,TRBJ2-7,-,CASSSGGGPAVYEQYF,TGTGCCAGCTCGTCTGGCGGGGGCCCGGCAGTATACGAGCAGTACTTC
TRBD1,TRBV4-3,TRBJ2-7,few,CASSQELGQGREQYF,TGCGCCAGCAGCCAAGAGTTGGGACAGGGCCGGGAGCAGTACTTC
-,TRBV6-5,TRBJ1-2,-,CASGAGYGYTF,TGTGCCAGCGGTGCCGGTTATGGCTACACCTTC
-,TRBV30,TRBJ2-1,-,CAWSYGSPYNEQFF,TGTGCCTGGAGTTACGGGAGCCCCTACAATGAGCAGTTCTTC
-,TRBV5-5,TRBJ2-5,-,CASSTGFGETQYF,TGTGCCAGCAGTACGGGTTTTGGGGAGACCCAGTACTTC
TRBD2,TRBV2,TRBJ2-1,-,CASSAFSGGNYNEQFF,TGTGCCAGCAGTGCGTTTAGCGGGGGGAACTACAATGAGCAGTTCTTC
-,TRBV7-2,TRBJ1-2,-,CASSLETETYGCTF,TGTGCCAGCAGCCTAGAAACAGAGACCTATGGCTGCACCTTC
-,TRBV21-1,TRBJ2-7,-,CASSSMTSGFSYEQYF,TGTGCCAGCAGCTCAATGACTAGCGGATTTTCCTACGAGCAGTACTTC
-,TRBV4-2,TRBJ1-2,-,CASSQITGNYGYTF,TGTGCCAGCAGCCAGATAACAGGAAACTATGGCTACACCTTC
TRBD2,TRBV18,TRBJ2-1,-,CASSPGTTYNEQFF,TGTGCCAGCTCACCAGGGACTACCTACAATGAGCAGTTCTTC
TRBD1,TRBV4-3,TRBJ2-7,-,CASSQAGQDEQYF,TGCGCCAGCAGCCAGGCCGGACAGGACGAGCAGTACTTC
TRBD2,TRBV11-3,TRBJ2-3,-,CASSPRTSGGAFQDTQYF,TGTGCCAGCAGCCCTCGGACTAGCGGGGGGGCCTTTCAAGATACGCAGTATTTT
-,TRBV5-1,TRBJ2-7,-,CASSLGVGGNLYEQYF,TGCGCCAGCAGCTTGGGGGTAGGCGGAAACCTCTACGAGCAGTACTTC
-,TRBV9,TRBJ2-1,-,CASSPSFTRLAGPDEQFF,TGTGCCAGCAGCCCCTCTTTCACCAGGCTGGCGGGTCCGGATGAGCAGTTCTTC
TRBD2,TRBV29-1,TRBJ2-2,-,CSVSSGEDGELFF,TGCAGCGTTAGTAGCGGGGAAGACGGGGAGCTGTTTTTT
TRBD2,TRBV11-1,TRBJ2-1,-,CASSLFAGGKGSEQFF,TGTGCCAGCAGCTTATTTGCGGGAGGGAAGGGGAGTGAGCAGTTCTTC
-,TRBV6-5,TRBJ1-2,-,CASSYSRRVGYGYTF,TGTGCCAGCAGTTACTCCCGGAGGGTTGGCTATGGCTACACCTTC
TRBD2,TRBV7-2,TRBJ2-5,-,CASSSGLAGVKTQYF,TGTGCCAGCAGCTCGGGACTAGCGGGAGTTAAGACCCAGTACTTC
-,TRBV10-3,TRBJ1-3,-,CAISAPTGLGNTIYF,TGTGCCATCAGTGCGCCGACAGGCTTAGGAAACACCATATATTTT
TRBD1,TRBV28,TRBJ2-2,-,CASSVQTGGRTGELFF,TGTGCCAGCAGTGTCCAGACAGGGGGGCGCACCGGGGAGCTGTTTTTT
TRBD2,TRBV19,TRBJ2-7,-,CASSEPPAGAFEQYF,TGTGCCAGTAGTGAGCCCCCAGCGGGGGCCTTCGAGCAGTACTTC
-,TRBV7-7,TRBJ2-1,-,CASSPDSYYNEQFF,TGTGCTAGCAGCCCGGACTCATACTACAATGAGCAGTTCTTC
-,TRBV4-3,TRBJ2-3,-,CASSPSSIDTQYF,TGCGCCAGCAGCCCATCCTCTATAGATACGCAGTATTTT
-,TRBV4-3,TRBJ2-2,-,CASSPLKDSFNTGELFF,TGCGCCAGCAGCCCGCTGAAGGACAGCTTCAACACCGGGGAGCTGTTTTTT
-,TRBV7-3,TRBJ2-1,-,CASSLTPGWEQFF,TGTGCCAGCAGCTTAACGCCGGGATGGGAGCAGTTCTTC
-,TRBV28,TRBJ1-5,few,CASSLLRQGNQPQHF,TGTGCCAGCAGTTTACTTCGACAGGGCAATCAGCCCCAGCATTTT